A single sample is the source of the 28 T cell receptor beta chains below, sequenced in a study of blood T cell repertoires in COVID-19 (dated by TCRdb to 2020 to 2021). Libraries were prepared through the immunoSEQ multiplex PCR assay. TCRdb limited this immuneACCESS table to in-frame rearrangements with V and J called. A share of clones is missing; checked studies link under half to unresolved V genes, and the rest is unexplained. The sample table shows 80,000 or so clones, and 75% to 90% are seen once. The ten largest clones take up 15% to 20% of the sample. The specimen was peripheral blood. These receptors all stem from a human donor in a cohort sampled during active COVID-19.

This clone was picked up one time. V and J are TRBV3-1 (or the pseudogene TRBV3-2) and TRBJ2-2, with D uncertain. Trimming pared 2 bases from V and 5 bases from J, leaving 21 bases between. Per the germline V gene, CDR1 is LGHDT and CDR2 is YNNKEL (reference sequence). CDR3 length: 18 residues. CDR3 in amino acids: CASSQSWNSNYVTGELFF. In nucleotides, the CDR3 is TGTGCCAGCAGCCAATCTTGGAATTCAAACTATGTGACCGGGGAGCTGTTTTTT.

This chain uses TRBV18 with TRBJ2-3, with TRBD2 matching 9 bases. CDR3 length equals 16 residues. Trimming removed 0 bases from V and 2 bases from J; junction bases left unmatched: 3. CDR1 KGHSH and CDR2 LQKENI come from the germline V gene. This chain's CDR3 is CASSPPTSGDTDTQYF. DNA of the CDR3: TGTGCCAGCTCACCACCGACTAGCGGAGACACAGATACGCAGTATTTT. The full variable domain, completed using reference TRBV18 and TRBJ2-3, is NAGVMQNPRHLVRRRGQEARLRCSPMKGHSHVYWYRQLPEEGLKFMVYLQKENIIDESGMPKERFSAEFPKEGPSILRIQQVVRGDSAAYFCASSPPTSGDTDTQYFGPGTRLTVL.

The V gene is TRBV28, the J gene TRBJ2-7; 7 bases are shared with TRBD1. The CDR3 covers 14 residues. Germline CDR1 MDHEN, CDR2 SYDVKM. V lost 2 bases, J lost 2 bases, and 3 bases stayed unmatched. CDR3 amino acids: CASSLETGTYEQYF. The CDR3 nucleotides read TGTGCCAGCAGTTTAGAGACAGGGACCTACGAGCAGTACTTC.

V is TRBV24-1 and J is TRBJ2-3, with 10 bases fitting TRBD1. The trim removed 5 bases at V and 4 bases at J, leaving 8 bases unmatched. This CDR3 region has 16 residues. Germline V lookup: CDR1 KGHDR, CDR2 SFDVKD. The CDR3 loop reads CATSGRGQGTADTQYF. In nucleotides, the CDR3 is TGTGCCACCAGTGGAAGGGGACAGGGGACCGCAGATACGCAGTATTTT.

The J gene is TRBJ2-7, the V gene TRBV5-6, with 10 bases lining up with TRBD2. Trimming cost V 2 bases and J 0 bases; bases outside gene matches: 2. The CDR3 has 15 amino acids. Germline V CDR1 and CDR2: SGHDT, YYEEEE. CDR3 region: CASSLLAGSSYEQYF. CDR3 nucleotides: TGTGCCAGCAGCTTACTAGCGGGGTCCTCCTACGAGCAGTACTTC.

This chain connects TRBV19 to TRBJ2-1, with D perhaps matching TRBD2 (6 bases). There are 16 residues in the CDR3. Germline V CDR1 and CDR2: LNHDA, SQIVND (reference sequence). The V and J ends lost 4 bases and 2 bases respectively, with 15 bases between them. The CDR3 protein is CASSRTTGTAYNEQFF. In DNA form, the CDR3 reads TGTGCCAGTAGTAGAACGACCGGGACTGCCTACAATGAGCAGTTCTTC. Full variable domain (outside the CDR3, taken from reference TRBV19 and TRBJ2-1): DGGITQSPKYLFRKEGQNVTLSCEQNLNHDAMYWYRQDPGQGLRLIYYSQIVNDFQKGDIAEGYSVSREKKESFPLTVTSAQKNPTAFYLCASSRTTGTAYNEQFFGPGTRLTVL.

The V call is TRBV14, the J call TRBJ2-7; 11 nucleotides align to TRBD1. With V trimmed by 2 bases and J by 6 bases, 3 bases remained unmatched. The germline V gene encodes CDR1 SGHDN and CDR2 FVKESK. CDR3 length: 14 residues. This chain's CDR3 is CASSQRGTGGEQYF. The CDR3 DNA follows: TGTGCCAGCAGCCAAAGGGGGACAGGGGGCGAGCAGTACTTC.

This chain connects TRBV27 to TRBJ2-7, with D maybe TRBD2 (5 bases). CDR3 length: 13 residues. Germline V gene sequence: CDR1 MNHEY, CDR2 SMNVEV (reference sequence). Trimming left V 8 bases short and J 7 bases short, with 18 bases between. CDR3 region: CASGPLASGEQYF. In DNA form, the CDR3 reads TGTGCCAGCGGGCCCCTTGCCTCGGGGGAGCAGTACTTC.

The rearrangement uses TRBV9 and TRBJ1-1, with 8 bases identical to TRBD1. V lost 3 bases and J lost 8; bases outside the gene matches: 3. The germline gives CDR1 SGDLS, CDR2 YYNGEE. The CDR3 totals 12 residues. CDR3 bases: TGTGCCAGCAGCGAATACAGGGGGGAAGCTTTCTTT. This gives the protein CASSEYRGEAFF.

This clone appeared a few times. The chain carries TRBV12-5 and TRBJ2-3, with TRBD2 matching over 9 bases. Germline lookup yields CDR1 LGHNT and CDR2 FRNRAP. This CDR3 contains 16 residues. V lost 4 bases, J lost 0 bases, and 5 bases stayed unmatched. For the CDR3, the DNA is TGTGCTAGTGGTTCAAAAAGCGGGGGGAGCACAGATACGCAGTATTTT. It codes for CASGSKSGGSTDTQYF. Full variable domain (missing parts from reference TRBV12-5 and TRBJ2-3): DARVTQTPRHKVTEMGQEVTMRCQPILGHNTVFWYRQTMMQGLELLAYFRNRAPLDDSGMPKDRFSAEMPDATLATLKIQPSEPRDSAVYFCASGSKSGGSTDTQYFGPGTRLTVL.

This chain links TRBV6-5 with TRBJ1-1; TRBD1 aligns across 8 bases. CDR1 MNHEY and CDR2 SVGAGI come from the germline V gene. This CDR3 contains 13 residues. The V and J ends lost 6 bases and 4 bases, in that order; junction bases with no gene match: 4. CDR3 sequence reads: CASSPDRGTEAFF. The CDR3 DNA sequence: TGTGCCAGCAGCCCCGACAGGGGCACTGAAGCTTTCTTT.

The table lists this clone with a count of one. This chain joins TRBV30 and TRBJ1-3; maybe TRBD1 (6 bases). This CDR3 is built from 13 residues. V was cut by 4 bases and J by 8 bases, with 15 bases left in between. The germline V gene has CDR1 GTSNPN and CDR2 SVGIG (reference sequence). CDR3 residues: CAWKRQAGDTIYF. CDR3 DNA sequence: TGTGCCTGGAAAAGGCAAGCAGGGGACACCATATATTTT.

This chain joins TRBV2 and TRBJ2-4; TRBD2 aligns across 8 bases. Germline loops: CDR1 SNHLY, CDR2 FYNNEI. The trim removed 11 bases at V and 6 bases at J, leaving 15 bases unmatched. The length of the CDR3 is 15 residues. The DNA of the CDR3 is TGTGCCGGCAAGCGTCGGGAGGGCCCGGCAAACATTCAGTACTTC. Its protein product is CAGKRREGPANIQYF.

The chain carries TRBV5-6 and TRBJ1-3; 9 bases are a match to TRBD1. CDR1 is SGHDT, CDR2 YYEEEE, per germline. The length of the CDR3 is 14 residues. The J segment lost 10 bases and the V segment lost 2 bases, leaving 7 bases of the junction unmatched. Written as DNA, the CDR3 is TGTGCCAGCAGCTTCGTACAGGGGGCCGGGACCATATATTTT. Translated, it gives CASSFVQGAGTIYF.

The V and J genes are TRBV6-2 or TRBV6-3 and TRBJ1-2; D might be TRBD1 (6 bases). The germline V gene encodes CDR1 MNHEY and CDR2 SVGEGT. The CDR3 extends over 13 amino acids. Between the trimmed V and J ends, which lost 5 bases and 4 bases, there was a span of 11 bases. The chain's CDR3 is CASSQGPLYGYTF. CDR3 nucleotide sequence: TGTGCCAGCAGTCAGGGGCCCCTCTATGGCTACACCTTC.

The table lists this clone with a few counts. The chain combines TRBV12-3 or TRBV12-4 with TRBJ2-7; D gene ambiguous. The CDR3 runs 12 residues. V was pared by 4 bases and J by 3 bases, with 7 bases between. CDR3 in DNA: TGTGCCAGCAGTTACAACAGCTACGAGCAGTACTTC. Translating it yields CASSYNSYEQYF.

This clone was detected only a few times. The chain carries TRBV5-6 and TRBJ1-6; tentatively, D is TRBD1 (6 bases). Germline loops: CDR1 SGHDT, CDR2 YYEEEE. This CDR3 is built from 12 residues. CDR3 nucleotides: TGTGCTACCGGGACAAATAATTCACCCCTCCACTTT. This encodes CATGTNNSPLHF.

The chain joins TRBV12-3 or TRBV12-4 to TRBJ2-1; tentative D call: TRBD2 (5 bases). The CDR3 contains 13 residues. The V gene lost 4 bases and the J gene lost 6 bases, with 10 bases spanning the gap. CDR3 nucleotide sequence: TGTGCCAGCAGTTCGGGCCGGGGCAATGAGCAGTTCTTC. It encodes CASSSGRGNEQFF.

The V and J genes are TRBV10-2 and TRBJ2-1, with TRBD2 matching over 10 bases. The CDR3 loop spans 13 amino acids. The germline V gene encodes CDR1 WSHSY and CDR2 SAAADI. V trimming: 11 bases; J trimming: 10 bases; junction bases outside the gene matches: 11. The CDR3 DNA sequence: TGCGCCGGCCAGTCTAGCGGGGGTATAGAGCAGTTCTTC. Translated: CAGQSSGGIEQFF.

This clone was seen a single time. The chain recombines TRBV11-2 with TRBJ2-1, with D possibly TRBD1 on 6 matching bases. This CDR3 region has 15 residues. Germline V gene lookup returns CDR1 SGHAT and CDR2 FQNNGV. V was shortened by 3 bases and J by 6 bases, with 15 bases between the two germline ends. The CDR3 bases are TGTGCCAGCAGCTTTAACAGGGATTTGGTCAATGAGCAGTTCTTC. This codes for CASSFNRDLVNEQFF. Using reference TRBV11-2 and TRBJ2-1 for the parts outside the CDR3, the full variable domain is EAGVAQSPRYKIIEKRQSVAFWCNPISGHATLYWYQQILGQGPKLLIQFQNNGVVDDSQLPKDRFSAERLKGVDSTLKIQPAKLEDSAVYLCASSFNRDLVNEQFFGPGTRLTVL.

This CDR3 is CAISESKRASSYEQYF. The CDR3 region has the DNA TGTGCCATCAGTGAGTCTAAGCGGGCAAGCTCCTACGAGCAGTACTTC. The chain couples TRBV10-3 to TRBJ2-7; D possibly corresponds to TRBD2 (6 bases). V lost 0 bases to trimming and J lost 0 bases, with 12 bases between them. The length of the CDR3 is 16 residues. Germline lookup yields CDR1 ENHRY and CDR2 SYGVKD.

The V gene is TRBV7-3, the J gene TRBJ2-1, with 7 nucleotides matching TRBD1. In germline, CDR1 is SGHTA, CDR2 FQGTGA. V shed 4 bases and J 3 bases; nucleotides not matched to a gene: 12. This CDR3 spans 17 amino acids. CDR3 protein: CASSSLSSGQSYNEQFF. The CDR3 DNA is TGTGCCAGCAGCTCCCTCTCTTCGGGACAGAGCTACAATGAGCAGTTCTTC.

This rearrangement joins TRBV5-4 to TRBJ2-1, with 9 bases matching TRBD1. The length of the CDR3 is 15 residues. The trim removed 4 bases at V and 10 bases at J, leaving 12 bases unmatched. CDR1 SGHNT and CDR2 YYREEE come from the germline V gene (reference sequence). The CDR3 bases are TGTGCCAGCAGCGACCGGGACAGGGATTACGCGGAGCAGTTCTTC. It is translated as CASSDRDRDYAEQFF.

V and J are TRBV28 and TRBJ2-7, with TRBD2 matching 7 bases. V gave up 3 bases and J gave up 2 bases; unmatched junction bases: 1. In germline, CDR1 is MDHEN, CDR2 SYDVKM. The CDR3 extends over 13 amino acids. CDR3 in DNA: TGTGCCAGCAGTTTCACTAGCGCCTACGAGCAGTACTTC. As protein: CASSFTSAYEQYF.

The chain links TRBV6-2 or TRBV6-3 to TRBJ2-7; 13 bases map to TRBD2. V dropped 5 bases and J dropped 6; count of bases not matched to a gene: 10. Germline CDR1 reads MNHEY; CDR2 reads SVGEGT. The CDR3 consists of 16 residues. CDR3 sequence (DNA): TGTGCCAGCAGTCGCGGGACTAGCGGGGCGACCGTCGAGCAGTACTTC. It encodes CASSRGTSGATVEQYF.

In DNA, the CDR3 is TGTGCCTGGAGGGAGGGACGGGGAGGATACGAGCAGTACTTC. As protein: CAWREGRGGYEQYF. V gene TRBV30 combines with J gene TRBJ2-7; a possible D gene is TRBD2 (6 bases). The CDR3 covers 14 residues. The V and J ends lost 3 bases and 4 bases respectively, with 16 bases between them. Germline V CDR1 and CDR2: GTSNPN, SVGIG (reference sequence).

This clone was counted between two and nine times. In DNA, the CDR3 is TGTGCCACCAGTGGCCAGACCGGGACAGGGAGGGGTCAGCCCCAGCATTTT. This encodes CATSGQTGTGRGQPQHF. The chain combines TRBV24-1 with TRBJ1-5; TRBD1 matches 9 bases. Trimming at V came to 5 bases and at J to 6 bases, leaving 13 bases not matched to a gene. This CDR3 is built from 17 residues. Germline-derived CDR1 and CDR2 are KGHDR and SFDVKD.

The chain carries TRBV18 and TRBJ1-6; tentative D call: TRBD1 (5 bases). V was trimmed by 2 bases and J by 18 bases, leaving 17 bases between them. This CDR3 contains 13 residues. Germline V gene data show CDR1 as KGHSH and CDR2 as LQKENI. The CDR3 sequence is CASSPNHGTTYHF. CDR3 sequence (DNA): TGTGCCAGCTCACCAAACCACGGGACTACGTACCACTTT.